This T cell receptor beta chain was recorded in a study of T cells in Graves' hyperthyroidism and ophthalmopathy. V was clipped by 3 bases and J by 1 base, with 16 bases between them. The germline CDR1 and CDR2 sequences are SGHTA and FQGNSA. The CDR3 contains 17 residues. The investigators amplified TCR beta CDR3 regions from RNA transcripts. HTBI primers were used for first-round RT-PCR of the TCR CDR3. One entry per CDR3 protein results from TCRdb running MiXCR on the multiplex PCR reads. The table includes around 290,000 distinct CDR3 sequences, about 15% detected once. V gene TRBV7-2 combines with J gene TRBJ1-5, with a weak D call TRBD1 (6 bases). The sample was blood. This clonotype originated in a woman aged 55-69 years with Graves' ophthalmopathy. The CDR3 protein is CASSFSGSGGSNQPQHF. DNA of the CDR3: TGTGCCAGCAGCTTTAGCGGGTCGGGGGGCAGCAATCAGCCCCAGCATTTT.